This T cell receptor beta chain was documented in a study of blood T cell repertoires in COVID-19. For the study at large: Acute and convalescent COVID-19 samples came from the United States, Italy and Spain.

From germline, CDR1 is MNHNS and CDR2 SASEGT. The trim removed 4 bases at V and 5 bases at J, leaving 6 bases unmatched. The CDR3 is 14 amino acids. In the original processing: Counts of nucleated cells, estimated from reference gene primer amplification, were obtained. Profiled with immunoSEQ multiplex PCR; TCRdb holds only in-frame clones, not every one. Clonal size and the V and J genes are those of that table, whereas D and trimming came from the DNA. The table records around 150,000 clones, approximately 92% of them present only once. The source is a woman between 50 and 59 years old with acute or convalescent COVID-19. Sequencing was done on a sample of peripheral blood. The genes are TRBV6-1 and TRBJ1-2; TRBD1 matches 8 bases. This CDR3 reads CASSGGQEAYGYTF. The CDR3 DNA reads TGTGCCAGCAGTGGGGGACAGGAGGCGTATGGCTACACCTTC.